This entry lists 25 T cell receptor beta chains sequenced from one sample in a study of T cells after posttransplantation cyclophosphamide. The assay was immunoSEQ multiplex PCR, and TCRdb's table has in-frame clones only and misses some. The repertoire has tens of thousands of clones, roughly 98% of them found once; the top ten carry approximately 0.15%. Sequencing was carried out using naive CD8+ T cells sorted from PBMCs. These receptor sequences come from a man in his forties or fifties in good health, CMV-negative, and a related stem cell transplant donor.

The chain employs TRBV9 and TRBJ2-7; a weak D match, TRBD1 (6 bases). CDR3 length equals 14 residues. V was pared by 0 bases and J by 5 bases, with 12 bases between. CDR1 and CDR2 (germline): SGDLS, YYNGEE. The CDR3 sequence is CASSVGSGANEQYF. As DNA, the CDR3 is TGTGCCAGCAGCGTAGGGTCAGGGGCGAACGAGCAGTACTTC.

V is TRBV6-6 and J is TRBJ2-3; D is unresolved. Per germline, CDR1 MNHNY and CDR2 SVGAGI (reference sequence). The CDR3 spans 11 residues. The V end lost 8 bases, the J end lost 3 bases, and 6 bases lay between the germline ends. The CDR3 sequence is CASQKTDTQYF. For the CDR3, the DNA is TGTGCCAGCCAGAAGACAGATACGCAGTATTTT.

The chain links TRBV9 to TRBJ2-1; the D gene is possibly TRBD2 (7 bases). Between the trimmed V and J ends, which lost 3 bases and 4 bases, there was a span of 14 bases. CDR1 is SGDLS and CDR2 is YYNGEE in the germline V gene. The CDR3 totals 15 residues. The CDR3 here is CASSDRGAEYNEQFF. CDR3 DNA sequence: TGTGCCAGCAGCGACCGGGGGGCGGAGTACAATGAGCAGTTCTTC.

V and J are TRBV28 and TRBJ2-1; tentatively, D is TRBD2 (6 bases). The germline V gene has CDR1 MDHEN and CDR2 SYDVKM. There are 12 residues in the CDR3. The ends were cut back, 5 bases at V and 10 bases at J, with 12 bases in the middle. The CDR3 region has the DNA TGTGCCAGCAGTATCCTAGCGAACGAGCAGTTCTTC. It specifies CASSILANEQFF. The variable domain in full, completed from reference TRBV28 and TRBJ2-1, reads DVKVTQSSRYLVKRTGEKVFLECVQDMDHENMFWYRQDPGLGLRLIYFSYDVKMKEKGDIPEGYSVSREKKERFSLILESASTNQTSMYLCASSILANEQFFGPGTRLTVL.

The chain carries TRBV7-9 and TRBJ2-2; 10 bases are a match to TRBD2. The J segment lost 6 bases and the V segment lost 5 bases, leaving 9 bases of the junction unmatched. CDR3 length: 16 amino acids. The germline CDR1 and CDR2 sequences are SEHNR and FQNEAQ (reference sequence). The CDR3 region is CASSPSGSIVPGELFF. CDR3 sequence (DNA): TGTGCCAGCAGCCCTAGCGGGAGTATCGTCCCCGGGGAGCTGTTTTTT.

The chain carries TRBV7-9 and TRBJ2-2; the match to TRBD1 covers 9 bases. Trimming took 4 bases from V and 6 from J; bases not matched to a gene: 9. There are 16 residues in the CDR3. Germline assignment: CDR1 SEHNR and CDR2 FQNEAQ (reference sequence). The CDR3 nucleotides are TGTGCCAGCAGCTCACGTGACAGGGGGACCGCCGGGGAGCTGTTTTTT. Translated, it gives CASSSRDRGTAGELFF.

A single count supports this clone. The gene calls are TRBV27 and TRBJ2-7; D gene ambiguous. Germline V gene sequence: CDR1 MNHEY, CDR2 SMNVEV (reference sequence). The CDR3 spans 13 residues. V lost 6 bases, J lost 3 bases, and 12 bases lay in between. CDR3 in DNA: TGTGCCAGCAGCCGAAGTAGCATCTACGAGCAGTACTTC. Translation: CASSRSSIYEQYF.

This clone was picked up one time. This rearrangement joins TRBV19 to TRBJ2-1, with 9 bases fitting TRBD2. Germline values: CDR1 LNHDA, CDR2 SQIVND (reference sequence). The CDR3 contains 17 residues. After removal of 3 bases from V and 5 bases from J, the junction contained 11 bases not matched to a gene. This CDR3 is CASSMGLAGLYHNEQFF. The DNA for the CDR3 is TGTGCCAGTAGTATGGGGCTAGCGGGACTCTACCACAATGAGCAGTTCTTC.

This clone was observed once. This chain uses TRBV28 with TRBJ2-7, with 9 bases fitting TRBD1. This CDR3 is 16 amino acids long. CDR1 and CDR2 (germline): MDHEN, SYDVKM. V shed 4 bases, J shed 3 bases, and the junction held 10 bases outside the gene matches. The CDR3 region is CASSYLQGARGYEQYF. In DNA, the CDR3 is TGTGCCAGCAGTTATCTACAGGGGGCAAGAGGCTACGAGCAGTACTTC.

The chain has TRBV18 and TRBJ2-2; no definite D call. There are 15 residues in the CDR3. Germline V lookup: CDR1 KGHSH, CDR2 LQKENI. V shed 0 bases and J shed 6 bases, with 11 bases lying between them. For the CDR3, the DNA is TGTGCCAGCTCACCACCGATCCTAGACGCCGGGGAGCTGTTTTTT. This gives the protein CASSPPILDAGELFF.

This chain joins TRBV28 and TRBJ1-1, with D maybe TRBD1 (6 bases). Germline CDR1 and CDR2: MDHEN and SYDVKM. Trimming cost V 4 bases and J 7 bases, with 13 bases left between them. CDR3 length: 13 residues. The CDR3, as DNA: TGTGCCAGCAGTTACGGGACAAATGATGAAGCTTTCTTT. Translating gives CASSYGTNDEAFF. The full variable domain, in which reference TRBV28 and TRBJ1-1 provide the parts outside the CDR3, is DVKVTQSSRYLVKRTGEKVFLECVQDMDHENMFWYRQDPGLGLRLIYFSYDVKMKEKGDIPEGYSVSREKKERFSLILESASTNQTSMYLCASSYGTNDEAFFGQGTRLTVV.

Note on this clone: Within the sample, other DNA sequences also encode this same CDR3. The V gene is TRBV27, the J gene TRBJ1-5; 7 bases are shared with TRBD1. In germline, CDR1 is MNHEY, CDR2 SMNVEV (reference sequence). The CDR3 loop spans 15 amino acids. Trimming at V came to 5 bases and at J to 1 base, leaving 5 bases not matched to a gene. CDR3 loop: CASSRQGHSNQPQHF. CDR3 coding DNA: TGTGCCAGCAGTAGACAGGGACACAGCAATCAGCCCCAGCATTTT.

The V call is TRBV5-1, the J call TRBJ1-1; D uncertain. Germline V gene lookup returns CDR1 SGHRS and CDR2 YFSETQ. The CDR3 is made up of 13 amino acids. V lost 0 bases and J 0 bases, leaving 3 bases between the germline ends. CDR3 sequence: CASSLAVNTEAFF. CDR3 coding DNA: TGCGCCAGCAGCTTGGCTGTGAACACTGAAGCTTTCTTT.

The V and J genes are TRBV6-5 and TRBJ2-7; a weak D match, TRBD2 (6 bases). V gave up 2 bases and J gave up 5 bases, with 10 bases separating them. Germline V gene sequence: CDR1 MNHEY, CDR2 SVGAGI. The CDR3 length is 13 residues. The DNA for the CDR3 is TGTGCCAGCAGTTACGGTGGGGAGGACGAGCAGTACTTC. It is translated as CASSYGGEDEQYF.

CDR3 DNA: TGTGCCAGCAGTGGGGCGGACCAAGAGACCCAGTACTTC. This gives the protein CASSGADQETQYF. The chain couples TRBV27 to TRBJ2-5; a weak D match, TRBD1 (5 bases). The length of the CDR3 is 13 residues. With 5 bases removed from V and 0 bases from J, the gap between germline ends came to 7 bases. The V gene's germline CDR1 is MNHEY and CDR2 SMNVEV (reference sequence).

This clone occurred once. The gene calls are TRBV6-5 and TRBJ2-7; 7 bases match TRBD2. Germline-derived CDR1 and CDR2 are MNHEY and SVGAGI. V was clipped by 5 bases and J by 1 base; unmatched bases: 2. The CDR3 sequence is 13 residues long. The CDR3 loop is CASSTSASYEQYF. The CDR3 DNA reads as TGTGCCAGCAGTACTAGCGCATCCTACGAGCAGTACTTC.

V and J are TRBV7-8 and TRBJ2-5, with a tentative D call TRBD1 (6 bases). The CDR3 has 13 amino acids. With 1 base removed from V and 3 bases from J, the gap between germline ends came to 6 bases. Germline V gene lookup returns CDR1 SGHVS and CDR2 FQNEAQ. The CDR3 DNA is TGTGCCAGCAGCTTAGAGGGGGAAGAGACCCAGTACTTC. Its translation: CASSLEGEETQYF.

V gene TRBV29-1 combines with J gene TRBJ2-1; D possibly corresponds to TRBD2 (7 bases). Germline V gives CDR1 SQVTM, CDR2 ANQGSEA. The CDR3 spans 13 residues. The CDR3 here is CSVPWGGGNEQFF. Here the CDR3 DNA reads TGCAGTGTGCCCTGGGGAGGGGGTAATGAGCAGTTCTTC.

The J gene is TRBJ1-5, the V gene TRBV4-1, with TRBD1 as a possible D gene (5 bases). CDR3 length equals 17 residues. The germline V gene encodes CDR1 MGHRA and CDR2 YSYEKL. The V end lost 0 bases, the J end lost 1 base, and 13 bases lay between the germline ends. Here the CDR3 DNA reads TGCGCCAGCAGCCAAGAGGAGTATAGGGGCAGCAATCAGCCCCAGCATTTT. Protein product: CASSQEEYRGSNQPQHF.

This sequence joins TRBV4-3 and TRBJ2-1; tentative D call: TRBD2 (7 bases). This CDR3 comprises 14 residues. Trimming left V 1 base short and J 9 bases short, with 13 bases between. Germline V lookup: CDR1 LGHNA, CDR2 YSLEER. CDR3: CASSQVEGGPEQFF. CDR3 in DNA: TGCGCCAGCAGCCAAGTCGAGGGGGGGCCTGAGCAGTTCTTC.

The genes are TRBV30 and TRBJ2-7; the match to TRBD1 covers 9 bases. With V trimmed by 2 bases and J by 5 bases, 4 bases remained unmatched. CDR3 length: 13 amino acids. Germline loops: CDR1 GTSNPN, CDR2 SVGIG (reference sequence). CDR3 region: CAWSTGGYDEQYF. The CDR3 DNA follows: TGTGCCTGGAGTACAGGGGGCTATGACGAGCAGTACTTC.

V and J are TRBV5-1 and TRBJ2-1; TRBD2 is a possible D gene (6 bases). From germline, CDR1 is SGHRS and CDR2 YFSETQ. Trimming took 3 bases from V and 6 from J, leaving 13 bases between them. CDR3 size: 14 residues. The CDR3 region is CASSSRGGLNEQFF. In DNA form, the CDR3 reads TGCGCCAGCAGCTCCCGAGGAGGGCTCAATGAGCAGTTCTTC.

This clone came up once. The chain couples TRBV27 to TRBJ2-1; TRBD1 aligns across 9 bases. Germline loops: CDR1 MNHEY, CDR2 SMNVEV (reference sequence). V gave up 5 bases and J gave up 9 bases; unmatched junction bases: 5. This CDR3 contains 13 residues. Here the CDR3 reads CASSDTGGSEQFF. For the CDR3, the DNA is TGTGCCAGCAGTGACACAGGGGGCAGTGAGCAGTTCTTC.

The V and J genes are TRBV4-1 and TRBJ2-1, with 13 bases aligning to TRBD2. Trimming cost V 1 base and J 4 bases; bases outside gene matches: 10. The CDR3 runs to 19 residues. Germline loops: CDR1 MGHRA, CDR2 YSYEKL. CDR3 protein: CASSQAGMGTSGTYNEQFF. The CDR3 coding sequence is TGCGCCAGCAGCCAAGCTGGTATGGGGACTAGCGGGACATACAATGAGCAGTTCTTC.

The rearrangement uses TRBV4-1 and TRBJ2-7, with D hard to call. The CDR3 runs to 14 residues. Trimming took 3 bases from V and 4 from J, leaving 13 bases between them. Germline V gives CDR1 MGHRA, CDR2 YSYEKL. CDR3 DNA sequence: TGCGCCAGCAGCCACACAGTGGAAGCTTACGAGCAGTACTTC. It is translated as CASSHTVEAYEQYF.